This entry is about one T cell receptor (beta chain). This specimen comes from a study of control samples from healthy donors and cancer patients. Sequencing used immunoSEQ multiplex PCR; TCRdb keeps in-frame clones, though not all of them. The table records roughly 160,000 clones, around 94% of them present only once. The CDR3 length is 15 residues. Germline assignment: CDR1 MNHEY and CDR2 SVGAGI. V lost 7 bases, J lost 6 bases, and 22 bases lay in between. The origin of this receptor is a man in his fifties or sixties with colorectal cancer. The chain recombines TRBV6-5 with TRBJ2-7, with D possibly TRBD1 on 6 matching bases. Material for sequencing was PBMCs. DNA for the CDR3: TGTGCCAGCAATCTTAGACAGGTCCCTAGGGGCGAGCAGTACTTC. Amino acid sequence: CASNLRQVPRGEQYF.